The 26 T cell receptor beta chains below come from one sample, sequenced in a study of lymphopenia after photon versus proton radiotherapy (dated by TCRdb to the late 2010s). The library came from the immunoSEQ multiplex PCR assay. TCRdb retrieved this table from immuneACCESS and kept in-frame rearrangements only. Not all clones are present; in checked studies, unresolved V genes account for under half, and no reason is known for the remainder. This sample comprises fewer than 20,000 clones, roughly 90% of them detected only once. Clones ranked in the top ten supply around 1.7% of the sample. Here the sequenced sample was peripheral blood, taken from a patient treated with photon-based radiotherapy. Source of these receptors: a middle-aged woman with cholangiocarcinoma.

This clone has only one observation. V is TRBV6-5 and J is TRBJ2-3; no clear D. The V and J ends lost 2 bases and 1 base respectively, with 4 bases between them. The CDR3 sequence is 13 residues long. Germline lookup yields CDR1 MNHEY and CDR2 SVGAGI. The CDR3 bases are TGTGCCAGCAGTTACGGAGGCACAGATACGCAGTATTTT. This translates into CASSYGGTDTQYF.

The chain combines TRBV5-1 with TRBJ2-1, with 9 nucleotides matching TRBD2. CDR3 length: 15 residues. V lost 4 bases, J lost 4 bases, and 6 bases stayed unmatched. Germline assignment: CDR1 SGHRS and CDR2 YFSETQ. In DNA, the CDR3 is TGCGCCAGCAGCGTGACTAGCGGAGGGTACAATGAGCAGTTCTTC. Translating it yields CASSVTSGGYNEQFF.

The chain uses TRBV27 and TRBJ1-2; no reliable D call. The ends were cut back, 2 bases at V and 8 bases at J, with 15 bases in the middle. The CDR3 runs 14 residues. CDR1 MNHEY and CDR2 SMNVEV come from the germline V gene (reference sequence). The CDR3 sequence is CASSLEAGVGGYTF. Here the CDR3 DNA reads TGTGCCAGCAGTTTAGAGGCAGGTGTGGGGGGCTACACCTTC.

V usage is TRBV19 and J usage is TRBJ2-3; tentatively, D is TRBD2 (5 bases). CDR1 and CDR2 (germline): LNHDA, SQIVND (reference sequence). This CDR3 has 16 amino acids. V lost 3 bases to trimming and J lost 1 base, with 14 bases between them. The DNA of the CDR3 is TGTGCCAGTAGTATCCAACGGGGTATTCGCACAGATACGCAGTATTTT. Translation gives CASSIQRGIRTDTQYF. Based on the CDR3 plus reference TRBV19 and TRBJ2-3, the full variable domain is DGGITQSPKYLFRKEGQNVTLSCEQNLNHDAMYWYRQDPGQGLRLIYYSQIVNDFQKGDIAEGYSVSREKKESFPLTVTSAQKNPTAFYLCASSIQRGIRTDTQYFGPGTRLTVL.

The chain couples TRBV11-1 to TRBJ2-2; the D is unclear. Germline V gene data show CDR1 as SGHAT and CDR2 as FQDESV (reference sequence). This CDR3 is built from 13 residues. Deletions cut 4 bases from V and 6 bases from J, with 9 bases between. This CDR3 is CASSSDRSGELFF. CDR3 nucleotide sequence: TGTGCCAGCAGCTCAGACCGGTCCGGGGAGCTGTTTTTT.

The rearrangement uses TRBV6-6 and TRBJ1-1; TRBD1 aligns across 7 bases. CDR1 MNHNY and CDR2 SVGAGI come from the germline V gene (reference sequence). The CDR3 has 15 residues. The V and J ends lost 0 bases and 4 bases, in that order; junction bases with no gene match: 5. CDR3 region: CASSYSDREGTEAFF. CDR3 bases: TGTGCCAGCAGTTACTCCGACAGGGAAGGCACTGAAGCTTTCTTT.

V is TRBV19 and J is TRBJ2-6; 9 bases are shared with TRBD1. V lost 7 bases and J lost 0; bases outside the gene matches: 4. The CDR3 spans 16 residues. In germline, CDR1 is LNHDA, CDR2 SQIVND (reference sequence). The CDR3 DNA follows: TGTGCCAGTAAGGGACAGGGCCTCTCTGGGGCCAACGTCCTGACTTTC. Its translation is CASKGQGLSGANVLTF.

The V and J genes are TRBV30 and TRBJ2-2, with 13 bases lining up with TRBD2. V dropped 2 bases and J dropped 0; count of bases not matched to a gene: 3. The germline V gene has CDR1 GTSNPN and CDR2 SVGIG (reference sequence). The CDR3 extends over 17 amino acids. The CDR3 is CAWSQGTSGTNTGELFF. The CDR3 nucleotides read TGTGCCTGGAGTCAAGGGACTAGCGGGACGAACACCGGGGAGCTGTTTTTT. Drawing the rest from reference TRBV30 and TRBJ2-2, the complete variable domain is SQTIHQWPATLVQPVGSPLSLECTVEGTSNPNLYWYRQAAGRGLQLLFYSVGIGQISSEVPQNLSASRPQDRQFILSSKKLLLSDSGFYLCAWSQGTSGTNTGELFFGEGSRLTVL.

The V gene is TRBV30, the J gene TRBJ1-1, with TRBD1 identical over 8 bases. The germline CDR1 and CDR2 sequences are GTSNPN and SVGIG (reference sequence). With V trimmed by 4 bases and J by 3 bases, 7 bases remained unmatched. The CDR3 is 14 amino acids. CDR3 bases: TGTGCCTGGACTCGGACAGGGTTTGACACTGAAGCTTTCTTT. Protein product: CAWTRTGFDTEAFF.

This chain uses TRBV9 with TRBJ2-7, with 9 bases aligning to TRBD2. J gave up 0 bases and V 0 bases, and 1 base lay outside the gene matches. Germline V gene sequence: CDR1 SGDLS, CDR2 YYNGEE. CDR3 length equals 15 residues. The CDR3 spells CASSVASGTSYEQYF. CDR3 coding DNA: TGTGCCAGCAGCGTAGCTAGCGGGACCTCCTACGAGCAGTACTTC.

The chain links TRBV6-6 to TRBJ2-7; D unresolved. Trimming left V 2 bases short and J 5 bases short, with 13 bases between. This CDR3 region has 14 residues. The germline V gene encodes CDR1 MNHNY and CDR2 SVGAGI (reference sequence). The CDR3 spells CASSYSFPRDEQYF. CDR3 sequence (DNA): TGTGCCAGCAGTTACAGCTTTCCTCGGGACGAGCAGTACTTC.

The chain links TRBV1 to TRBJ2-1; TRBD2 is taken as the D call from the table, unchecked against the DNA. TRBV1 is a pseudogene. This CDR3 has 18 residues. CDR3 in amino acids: CTSSHLRRGGRTLLEQFF. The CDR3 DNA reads TGCACCAGCAGCCACCTAAGGAGGGGCGGGAGGACATTGTTAGAGCAGTTCTTC.

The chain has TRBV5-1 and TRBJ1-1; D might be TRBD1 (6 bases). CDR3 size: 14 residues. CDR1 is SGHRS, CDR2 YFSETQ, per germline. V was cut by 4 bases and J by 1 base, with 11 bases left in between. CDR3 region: CASSDGQPNTEAFF. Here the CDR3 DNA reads TGCGCCAGCAGCGACGGACAGCCGAACACTGAAGCTTTCTTT.

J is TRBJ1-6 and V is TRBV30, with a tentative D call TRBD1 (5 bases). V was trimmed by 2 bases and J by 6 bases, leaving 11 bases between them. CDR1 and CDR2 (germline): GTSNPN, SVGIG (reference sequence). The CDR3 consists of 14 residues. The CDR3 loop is CAWSIRGGNSPLHF. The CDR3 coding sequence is TGTGCCTGGAGTATTAGGGGTGGTAATTCACCCCTCCACTTT.

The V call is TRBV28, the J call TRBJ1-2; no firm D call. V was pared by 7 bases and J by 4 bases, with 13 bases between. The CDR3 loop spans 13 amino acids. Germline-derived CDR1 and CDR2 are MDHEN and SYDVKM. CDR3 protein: CASTRLGSYGYTF. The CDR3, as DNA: TGTGCCAGCACCAGACTAGGGTCCTATGGCTACACCTTC.

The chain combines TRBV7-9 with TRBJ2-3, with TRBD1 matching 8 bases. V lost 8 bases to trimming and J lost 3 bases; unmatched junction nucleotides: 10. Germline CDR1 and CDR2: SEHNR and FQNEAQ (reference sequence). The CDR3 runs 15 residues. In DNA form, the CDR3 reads TGTGCCAGCCTGTTGGGGACAGGTAGAACAGATACGCAGTATTTT. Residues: CASLLGTGRTDTQYF.

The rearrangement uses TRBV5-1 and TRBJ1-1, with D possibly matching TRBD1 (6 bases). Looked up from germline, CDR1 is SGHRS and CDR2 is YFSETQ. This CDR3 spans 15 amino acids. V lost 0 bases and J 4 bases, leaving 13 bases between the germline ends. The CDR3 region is CASSLDRVATTEAFF. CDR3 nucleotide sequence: TGCGCCAGCAGCTTGGACAGGGTGGCCACCACTGAAGCTTTCTTT.

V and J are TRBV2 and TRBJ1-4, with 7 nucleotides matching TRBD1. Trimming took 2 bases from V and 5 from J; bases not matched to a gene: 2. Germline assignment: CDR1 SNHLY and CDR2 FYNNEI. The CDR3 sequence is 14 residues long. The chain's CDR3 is CASSESGGNEKLFF. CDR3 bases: TGTGCCAGCAGTGAATCAGGGGGGAATGAAAAACTGTTTTTT.

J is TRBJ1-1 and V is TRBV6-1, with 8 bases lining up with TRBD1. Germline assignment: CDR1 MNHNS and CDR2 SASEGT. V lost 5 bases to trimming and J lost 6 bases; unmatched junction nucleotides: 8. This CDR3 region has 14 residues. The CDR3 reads CASSPFDRGAEAFF. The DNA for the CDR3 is TGTGCCAGCAGTCCTTTTGACAGGGGCGCTGAAGCTTTCTTT.

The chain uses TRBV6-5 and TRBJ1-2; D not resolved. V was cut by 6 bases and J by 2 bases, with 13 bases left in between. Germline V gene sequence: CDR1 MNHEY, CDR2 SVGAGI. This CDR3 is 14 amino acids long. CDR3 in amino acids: CASRPDGRNYGYTF. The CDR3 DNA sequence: TGTGCCAGCAGACCCGACGGACGCAACTATGGCTACACCTTC.

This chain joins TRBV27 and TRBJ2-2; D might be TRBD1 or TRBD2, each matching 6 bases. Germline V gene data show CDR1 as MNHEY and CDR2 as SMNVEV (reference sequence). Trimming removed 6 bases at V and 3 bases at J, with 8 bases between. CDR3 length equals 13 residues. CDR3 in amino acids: CASSGGYTGELFF. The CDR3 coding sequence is TGTGCCAGCAGCGGGGGCTACACCGGGGAGCTGTTTTTT.

This CDR3 reads CASSIVWQGNAEAFF. DNA of the CDR3: TGTGCCAGTAGTATAGTCTGGCAGGGTAACGCTGAAGCTTTCTTT. The chain links TRBV19 to TRBJ1-1; D is perhaps TRBD1 (5 bases). Trimming shortened V by 1 base and J by 6 bases, and 15 bases separated the two germline ends. CDR3 size: 15 residues. Germline CDR1 is LNHDA and CDR2 is SQIVND (reference sequence).

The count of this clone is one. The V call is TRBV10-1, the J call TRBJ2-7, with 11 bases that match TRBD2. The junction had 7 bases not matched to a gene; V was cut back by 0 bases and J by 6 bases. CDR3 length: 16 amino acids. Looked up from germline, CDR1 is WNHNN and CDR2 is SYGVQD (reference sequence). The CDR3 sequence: CASSESTSGALREQYF. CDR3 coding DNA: TGCGCCAGCAGTGAGTCGACTAGCGGGGCCCTACGCGAGCAGTACTTC.

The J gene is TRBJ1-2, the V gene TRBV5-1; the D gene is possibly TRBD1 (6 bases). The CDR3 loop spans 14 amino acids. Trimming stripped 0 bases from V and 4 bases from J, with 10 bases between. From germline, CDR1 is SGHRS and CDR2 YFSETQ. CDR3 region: CASSLGQGSYGYTF. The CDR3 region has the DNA TGCGCCAGCAGCTTGGGTCAGGGGTCCTATGGCTACACCTTC.

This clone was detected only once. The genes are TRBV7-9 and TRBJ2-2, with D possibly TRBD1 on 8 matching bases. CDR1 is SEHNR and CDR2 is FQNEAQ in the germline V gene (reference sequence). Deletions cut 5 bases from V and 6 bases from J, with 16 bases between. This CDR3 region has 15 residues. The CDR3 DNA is TGTGCCAGCAGCCCCCAACAGGGGGGGGCCGGGGAGCTGTTTTTT. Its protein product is CASSPQQGGAGELFF. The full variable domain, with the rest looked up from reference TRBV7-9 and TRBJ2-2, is DTGVSQNPRHKITKRGQNVTFRCDPISEHNRLYWYRQTLGQGPEFLTYFQNEAQLEKSRLLSDRFSAERPKGSFSTLEIQRTEQGDSAMYLCASSPQQGGAGELFFGEGSRLTVL.

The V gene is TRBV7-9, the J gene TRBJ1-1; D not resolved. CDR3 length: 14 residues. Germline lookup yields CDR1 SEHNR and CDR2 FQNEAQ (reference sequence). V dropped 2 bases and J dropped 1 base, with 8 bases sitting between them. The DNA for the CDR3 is TGTGCCAGCAGCTTATATTCCGAGAACACTGAAGCTTTCTTT. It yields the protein CASSLYSENTEAFF.